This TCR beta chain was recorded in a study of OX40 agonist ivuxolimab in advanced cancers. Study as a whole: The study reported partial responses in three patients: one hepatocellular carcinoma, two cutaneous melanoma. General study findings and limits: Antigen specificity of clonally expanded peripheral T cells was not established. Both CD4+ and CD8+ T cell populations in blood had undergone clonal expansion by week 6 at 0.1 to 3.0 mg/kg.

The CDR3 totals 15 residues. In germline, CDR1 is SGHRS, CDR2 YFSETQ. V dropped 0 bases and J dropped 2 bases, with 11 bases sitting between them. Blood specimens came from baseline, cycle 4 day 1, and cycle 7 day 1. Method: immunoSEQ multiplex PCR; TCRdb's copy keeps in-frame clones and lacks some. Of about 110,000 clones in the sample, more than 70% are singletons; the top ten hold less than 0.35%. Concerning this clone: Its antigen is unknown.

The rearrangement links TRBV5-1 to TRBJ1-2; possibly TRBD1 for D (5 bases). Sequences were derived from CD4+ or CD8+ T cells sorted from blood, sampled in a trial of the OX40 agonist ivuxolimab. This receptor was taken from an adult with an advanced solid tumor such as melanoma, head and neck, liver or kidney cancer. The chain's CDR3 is CASSLGQKVNYGYTF. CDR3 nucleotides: TGCGCCAGCAGCTTGGGACAGAAGGTAAACTATGGCTACACCTTC.